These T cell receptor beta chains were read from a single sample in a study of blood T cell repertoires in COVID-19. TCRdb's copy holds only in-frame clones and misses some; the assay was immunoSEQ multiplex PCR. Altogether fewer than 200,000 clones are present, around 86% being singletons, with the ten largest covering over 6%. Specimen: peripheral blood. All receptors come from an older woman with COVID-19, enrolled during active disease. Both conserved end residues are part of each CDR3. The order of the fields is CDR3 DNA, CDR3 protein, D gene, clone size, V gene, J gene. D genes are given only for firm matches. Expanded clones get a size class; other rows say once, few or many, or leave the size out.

cdr3_nt: TGTGCCAGCAGCTTGGGGGTGGGGACAGTCCAAGAGACCCAGTACTTC
cdr3_aa: CASSLGVGTVQETQYF
d_call: TRBD1
clone_size: .
v_call: TRBV11-2
j_call: TRBJ2-5

cdr3_nt: TGTGCCAGCAATGGCGGGAGGGGGGCCGGGGAGCTGTTTTTT
cdr3_aa: CASNGGRGAGELFF
d_call: TRBD2
clone_size: .
v_call: TRBV6-5
j_call: TRBJ2-2

cdr3_nt: TGTGCCAGCAGCCCCTGGACAGGGGGCCAGACTGAAGCTTTCTTT
cdr3_aa: CASSPWTGGQTEAFF
d_call: TRBD1
clone_size: .
v_call: TRBV14
j_call: TRBJ1-1

cdr3_nt: TGTGCCAGTACGATGCCCTCAGGGGCCAAGAACACTGAAGCTTTCTTT
cdr3_aa: CASTMPSGAKNTEAFF
d_call: .
clone_size: .
v_call: TRBV19
j_call: TRBJ1-1

cdr3_nt: TGCAGCGCCACCATAGGGGGGAACACTGAAGCTTTCTTT
cdr3_aa: CSATIGGNTEAFF
d_call: .
clone_size: .
v_call: TRBV29-1
j_call: TRBJ1-1

cdr3_nt: TGTGCCAGCAGCAAGCGACTAGCGAATCTTCCCGGGGAGCTGTTTTTT
cdr3_aa: CASSKRLANLPGELFF
d_call: TRBD2
clone_size: few
v_call: TRBV3-1/TRBV3-2
j_call: TRBJ2-2

cdr3_nt: TGCAGCGTTAACGGTGGAAACACCATATATTTT
cdr3_aa: CSVNGGNTIYF
d_call: .
clone_size: .
v_call: TRBV29-1
j_call: TRBJ1-3

cdr3_nt: TGTGCCAGCAGTTTCCCGCGTGGAGATGAGCAGTTCTTC
cdr3_aa: CASSFPRGDEQFF
d_call: .
clone_size: .
v_call: TRBV27
j_call: TRBJ2-1

cdr3_nt: TGTGCCAGCCAACAAGACAGGTACAATGAGCAGTTCTTC
cdr3_aa: CASQQDRYNEQFF
d_call: .
clone_size: .
v_call: TRBV2
j_call: TRBJ2-1

cdr3_nt: TGTGCCAGCAGGTCAGGGGGGATGAACACTGAAGCTTTCTTT
cdr3_aa: CASRSGGMNTEAFF
d_call: TRBD1
clone_size: .
v_call: TRBV28
j_call: TRBJ1-1

cdr3_nt: TGTGCCAGTAAACCGGACAGGGATGGCTACACCTTC
cdr3_aa: CASKPDRDGYTF
d_call: TRBD1
clone_size: .
v_call: TRBV19
j_call: TRBJ1-2

cdr3_nt: TGTGCCAGCAGTCCTAGACTCATTGGTAATTCACCCCTCCACTTT
cdr3_aa: CASSPRLIGNSPLHF
d_call: .
clone_size: .
v_call: TRBV27
j_call: TRBJ1-6

cdr3_nt: TGTGCCAGCACCATCAAATTGTCGGGGGGGACTTCAACTAATGAAAAACTGTTTTTT
cdr3_aa: CASTIKLSGGTSTNEKLFF
d_call: .
clone_size: few
v_call: TRBV28
j_call: TRBJ1-4

cdr3_nt: TGCGCCAGCAGCGAGGGTTACTCTGGAAACACCATATATTTT
cdr3_aa: CASSEGYSGNTIYF
d_call: .
clone_size: .
v_call: TRBV5-1
j_call: TRBJ1-3

cdr3_nt: TGTGCCAGCAGCTCCGGCGGGGGTGAAGCTTTCTTT
cdr3_aa: CASSSGGGEAFF
d_call: .
clone_size: .
v_call: TRBV11-3
j_call: TRBJ1-1

cdr3_nt: TGTGCCAGCAGCCAAGGTAACAGGAACACAGATACGCAGTATTTT
cdr3_aa: CASSQGNRNTDTQYF
d_call: .
clone_size: .
v_call: TRBV14
j_call: TRBJ2-3

cdr3_nt: TGTGCCAGTAGGGACGGGAGAAGCGCAGATACGCAGTATTTT
cdr3_aa: CASRDGRSADTQYF
d_call: .
clone_size: .
v_call: TRBV19
j_call: TRBJ2-3

cdr3_nt: TGTGCCAGCAGTTCCCCTCGGGGGAACCAAGAGACCCAGTACTTC
cdr3_aa: CASSSPRGNQETQYF
d_call: .
clone_size: .
v_call: TRBV28
j_call: TRBJ2-5

cdr3_nt: TGTGCCAGCAGTTCCAATTACGAGCAGTACTTC
cdr3_aa: CASSSNYEQYF
d_call: .
clone_size: .
v_call: TRBV28
j_call: TRBJ2-7

cdr3_nt: TGTGCCAGCAGCCACGGGACTCGGCTCGAGCAGTACTTC
cdr3_aa: CASSHGTRLEQYF
d_call: .
clone_size: few
v_call: TRBV7-9
j_call: TRBJ2-7

cdr3_nt: TGTGCCAGCAGCTTAGGAGGTCTAGCGGGAGTAGATGAGCAGTTCTTC
cdr3_aa: CASSLGGLAGVDEQFF
d_call: TRBD2
clone_size: .
v_call: TRBV11-2
j_call: TRBJ2-1

cdr3_nt: TGTGCCAGCAGCTCTGTCGGACTAGCGGGAAGCAATGAGCAGTTCTTC
cdr3_aa: CASSSVGLAGSNEQFF
d_call: TRBD2
clone_size: .
v_call: TRBV13
j_call: TRBJ2-1

cdr3_nt: TGTGCCAGCAGTTTATTCCGGTCAACTAACTATGGCTACACCTTC
cdr3_aa: CASSLFRSTNYGYTF
d_call: .
clone_size: .
v_call: TRBV28
j_call: TRBJ1-2

cdr3_nt: TGTGCCAGCTCGGTGATTACTGTTCAGGCTCCTGGAAACACCATATATTTT
cdr3_aa: CASSVITVQAPGNTIYF
d_call: .
clone_size: .
v_call: TRBV18
j_call: TRBJ1-3

cdr3_nt: TGTGCCAGCAGTGTCGGGACAGGGTACCAAGAGACCCAGTACTTC
cdr3_aa: CASSVGTGYQETQYF
d_call: TRBD1
clone_size: .
v_call: TRBV6-2/TRBV6-3
j_call: TRBJ2-5

cdr3_nt: TGTGCCACCAGGGGACTAGCGGGTGAGGAGCAGTTCTTC
cdr3_aa: CATRGLAGEEQFF
d_call: TRBD2
clone_size: .
v_call: TRBV24-1
j_call: TRBJ2-1

cdr3_nt: TGTGCCAGCAGTTTAGCGGCTGGGGCCAACGTCCTGACTTTC
cdr3_aa: CASSLAAGANVLTF
d_call: .
clone_size: .
v_call: TRBV27
j_call: TRBJ2-6

cdr3_nt: TGTGCCAGCACGGGACAGGGTCTGGGGGATTCACCCCTCCACTTT
cdr3_aa: CASTGQGLGDSPLHF
d_call: TRBD1
clone_size: once
v_call: TRBV28
j_call: TRBJ1-6

cdr3_nt: TGTGCCAGCAGCTTAGTGTTGCGGTCCCCAAATTCACCCCTCCACTTT
cdr3_aa: CASSLVLRSPNSPLHF
d_call: .
clone_size: .
v_call: TRBV7-9
j_call: TRBJ1-6

cdr3_nt: TGTGCCAGCACCTTCCGAGTGGGGAGCTATGGCTACACCTTC
cdr3_aa: CASTFRVGSYGYTF
d_call: .
clone_size: .
v_call: TRBV27
j_call: TRBJ1-2

cdr3_nt: TGTGCCAGCAGACAGGGGTGGTCTGAAGCTTTCTTT
cdr3_aa: CASRQGWSEAFF
d_call: TRBD1
clone_size: .
v_call: TRBV28
j_call: TRBJ1-1

cdr3_nt: TGCAGCGTTGTAGCACGGGTCACGGGCAATGAGCAGTTCTTC
cdr3_aa: CSVVARVTGNEQFF
d_call: .
clone_size: once
v_call: TRBV29-1
j_call: TRBJ2-1

cdr3_nt: TGTGCCAGCAGCATCTCCGGGACAGGGATGGAGACCCAGTACTTC
cdr3_aa: CASSISGTGMETQYF
d_call: TRBD1
clone_size: .
v_call: TRBV7-2
j_call: TRBJ2-5

cdr3_nt: TGTGCCAGCAGCTTATACGGACAGGGAAGGGCCTATGGCTACACCTTC
cdr3_aa: CASSLYGQGRAYGYTF
d_call: TRBD1
clone_size: few
v_call: TRBV7-6
j_call: TRBJ1-2

cdr3_nt: TGCGCCAGCAGCCGGGACAGTAGAAACACCGGGGAGCTGTTTTTT
cdr3_aa: CASSRDSRNTGELFF
d_call: TRBD1
clone_size: .
v_call: TRBV4-1
j_call: TRBJ2-2

cdr3_nt: TGTGCCAGTAGCCCCGGGACAGCCGTCATGAACACTGAAGCTTTCTTT
cdr3_aa: CASSPGTAVMNTEAFF
d_call: TRBD1
clone_size: few
v_call: TRBV19
j_call: TRBJ1-1

cdr3_nt: TGTGCCAGCTCACCGCAGGGGGGTATTACCTACGAGCAGTACTTC
cdr3_aa: CASSPQGGITYEQYF
d_call: .
clone_size: .
v_call: TRBV18
j_call: TRBJ2-7

cdr3_nt: TGTGCCTGGAGTGCCCGGTCTGGCTACACCTTC
cdr3_aa: CAWSARSGYTF
d_call: .
clone_size: .
v_call: TRBV30
j_call: TRBJ1-2

cdr3_nt: TGTGCCAGCAGCTTAGCGAGGGCGGGAAGCACAGATACGCAGTATTTT
cdr3_aa: CASSLARAGSTDTQYF
d_call: .
clone_size: .
v_call: TRBV7-2
j_call: TRBJ2-3

cdr3_nt: TGTGCCACCATCGCAGGGATAGCAGATACGCAGTATTTT
cdr3_aa: CATIAGIADTQYF
d_call: .
clone_size: .
v_call: TRBV2
j_call: TRBJ2-3

cdr3_nt: TGTGCCAGCAGCTCCCACTCTCCTAGCGGGAGGGCCAAAGAGCAGTTCTTC
cdr3_aa: CASSSHSPSGRAKEQFF
d_call: TRBD2
clone_size: .
v_call: TRBV11-2
j_call: TRBJ2-1

cdr3_nt: TGTGCCAGCAGCTCAAGTGCGGGACAGGGAAGCCAAGAGACCCAGTACTTC
cdr3_aa: CASSSSAGQGSQETQYF
d_call: TRBD1
clone_size: once
v_call: TRBV7-3
j_call: TRBJ2-5